Below, one TCR beta chain is given with its context. Its matching antigen is unknown. PCR primers comprised 60 Vbeta and 13 Jbeta primers. Assay used: immunoSEQ multiplex PCR; TCRdb lists only in-frame clones, some missing. The sample comprises fewer than 200,000 clones, nearly 80% of which are singletons, and around 0.97% rests with the top ten. It was healthy bone marrow donors who served as donors. The data derive from a study of cytomegalovirus exposure and HLA in healthy donors. Overall study results and limits: Near-uniform donor sequencing depth was presumed by presence/absence analyses. Sequencing probably produced one cluster of sequence variants that were highly shared.

V lost 0 bases, J lost 6 bases, and 7 bases stayed unmatched. Germline lookup yields CDR1 SQVTM and CDR2 ANQGSEA. The CDR3 consists of 15 residues. Input material: PBMCs. The gene calls are TRBV29-1 and TRBJ2-1, with 8 bases identical to TRBD2. The clonotype comes from a woman aged 45-60 years in good health and CMV-seropositive. The chain's CDR3 is CSVEDVGRGGNEQFF. The CDR3 DNA reads as TGCAGCGTTGAAGATGTAGGACGGGGGGGCAATGAGCAGTTCTTC.